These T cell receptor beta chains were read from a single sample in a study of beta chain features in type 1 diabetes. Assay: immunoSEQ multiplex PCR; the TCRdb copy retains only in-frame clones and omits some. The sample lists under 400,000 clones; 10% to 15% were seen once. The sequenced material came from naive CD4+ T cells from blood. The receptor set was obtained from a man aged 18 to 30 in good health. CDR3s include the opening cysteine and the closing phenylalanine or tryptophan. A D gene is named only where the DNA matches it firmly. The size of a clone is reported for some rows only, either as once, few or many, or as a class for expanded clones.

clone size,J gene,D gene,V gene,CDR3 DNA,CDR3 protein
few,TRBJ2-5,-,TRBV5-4,TGTGCCAGCAGCCCCCAGGGGCGGACAGAAGAGACCCAGTACTTC,CASSPQGRTEETQYF
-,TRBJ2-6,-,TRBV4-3,TGCGCCAGCAGCCAAGATGGTCAGGGTGCTGGGGCCAACGTCCTGACTTTC,CASSQDGQGAGANVLTF
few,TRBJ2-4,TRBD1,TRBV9,TGTGCCAGCAGCGTACTCGGGGACAGGGGGAACATTCAGTACTTC,CASSVLGDRGNIQYF
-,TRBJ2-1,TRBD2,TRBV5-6,TGTGCCAGCAGCGGGCTAGCGGGGGCTTACAATGAGCAGTTCTTC,CASSGLAGAYNEQFF
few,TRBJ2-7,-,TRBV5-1,TGCGCCAGCAGCTTCGGCACAGGTCCCTACGAGCAGTACTTC,CASSFGTGPYEQYF
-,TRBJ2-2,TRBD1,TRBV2,TGTGCCAGGGAAGGACAGGCGAACACCGGGGAGCTGTTTTTT,CAREGQANTGELFF
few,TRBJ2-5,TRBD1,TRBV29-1,TGCAGCGTTGCCGGGACAGGGGAGCGCGGAGGGACCCAGTACTTC,CSVAGTGERGGTQYF
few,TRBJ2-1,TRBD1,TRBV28,TGTGCCAGCAGTCCCCCGCGACAGGGGATCTCCTACAATGAGCAGTTCTTC,CASSPPRQGISYNEQFF
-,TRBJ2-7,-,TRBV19,TGTGCCAGTAGCCCCCGCGGAGGGCCCCCGAGGGACGAGCAGTACTTC,CASSPRGGPPRDEQYF
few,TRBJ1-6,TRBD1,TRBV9,TGTGCCAGCAGCAATGGACCGGGACAGGGTAATTCACCCCTCCACTTT,CASSNGPGQGNSPLHF
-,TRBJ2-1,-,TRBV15,TGTGCCACCAGCAGAGCACCCGTAGGGGGATACAATGAGCAGTTCTTC,CATSRAPVGGYNEQFF
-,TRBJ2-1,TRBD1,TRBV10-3,TGTGCCATCCGCGGACAGGGGGCCTACAATGAGCAGTTCTTC,CAIRGQGAYNEQFF
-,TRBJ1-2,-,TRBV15,TGTGCCACCAGCAGAGAAAGGACAGCTAACTATGGCTACACCTTC,CATSRERTANYGYTF
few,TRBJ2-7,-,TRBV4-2,TGTGCCAGCAGCCAATTCCCTTATACTTACGAGCAGTACTTC,CASSQFPYTYEQYF
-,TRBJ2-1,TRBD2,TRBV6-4,TGTGCCAGCAGTGACACCACTAGCGCGACCCCCTCAAAGCAGTTCTTC,CASSDTTSATPSKQFF
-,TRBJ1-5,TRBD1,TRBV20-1,TGCAGTGCTAAGGGACAGACCCAGCATTTT,CSAKGQTQHF
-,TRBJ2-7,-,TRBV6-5,TGTGCCAGCAGTAAAGGACAGCATTCCTACGAGCAGTACTTC,CASSKGQHSYEQYF
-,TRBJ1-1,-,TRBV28,TGTGCCAGCAGTTTAACAGGAGCGCCCTATGAAGCTTTCTTT,CASSLTGAPYEAFF
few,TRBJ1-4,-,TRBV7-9,TGTGCCAGCAGCCCGACCTCCGGGATTGAGAAAGCAACTAATGAAAAACTGTTTTTT,CASSPTSGIEKATNEKLFF
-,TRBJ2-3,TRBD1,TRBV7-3,TGTGCCAGCAGCTTAAGTGGACAGGACACAGATACGCAGTATTTT,CASSLSGQDTDTQYF
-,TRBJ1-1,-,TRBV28,TGTGCCAGCAGTCCCACAGGGTCTTTGAACACTGAAGCTTTCTTT,CASSPTGSLNTEAFF
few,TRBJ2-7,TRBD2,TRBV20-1,TGCAGTGCTAACGAAGCGGGAGGAATGCACTTC,CSANEAGGMHF